This is a list of T cell receptor beta chains from one sample in a study of OX40 agonist ivuxolimab in advanced cancers. Clones were sequenced by immunoSEQ multiplex PCR, and TCRdb holds only the in-frame ones, with some missing. The sample carries over 55,000 clones, 88% recorded once. The sample consisted of CD4+ or CD8+ T cells sorted from blood, taken in a trial of the OX40 agonist ivuxolimab. These receptors were collected from an adult with an advanced solid tumor such as melanoma, head and neck, liver or kidney cancer. Both conserved end residues are part of each CDR3. Each record gives: clone size, J gene, D gene, V gene, CDR3 protein, CDR3 DNA. A D gene is named only where the DNA matches it firmly. Not every row has a clone size; where given, it reads once, few, many or a size class.

.	TRBJ2-1	.	TRBV7-6	CASSLNSYNEQFF	TGTGCCAGCAGCTTAAACAGTTACAATGAGCAGTTCTTC
few	TRBJ1-5	.	TRBV7-9	CASSLASNQPQHF	TGTGCCAGCAGCTTAGCGTCGAATCAGCCCCAGCATTTT
.	TRBJ1-1	TRBD1	TRBV7-9	CASSLVTGGETEAFF	TGTGCCAGCAGCTTAGTTACAGGGGGCGAGACTGAAGCTTTCTTT
.	TRBJ2-2	.	TRBV27	CASSLTGPGELFF	TGTGCCAGCAGTCTAACAGGGCCCGGGGAGCTGTTTTTT
.	TRBJ2-7	.	TRBV5-4	CASSLSGTLKYEQYF	TGTGCCAGCAGCTTGTCCGGGACACTAAAATACGAGCAGTACTTC
.	TRBJ2-5	TRBD2	TRBV11-2	CASSLGSGSSGGTYATQYF	TGTGCCAGCAGCTTAGGCTCCGGTTCTAGCGGGGGGACCTACGCGACCCAGTACTTC
.	TRBJ1-2	.	TRBV7-2	CASSFSGMEGYTF	TGTGCCAGCAGCTTCTCAGGGATGGAGGGCTACACCTTC
.	TRBJ2-7	.	TRBV10-2	CASSESGLSYEQYF	TGCGCCAGCAGTGAGTCGGGACTCTCCTACGAGCAGTACTTC
once	TRBJ2-1	.	TRBV10-2	CASQHPDPTEGNEQFF	TGCGCCAGCCAGCACCCCGACCCGACAGAGGGCAATGAGCAGTTCTTC
.	TRBJ2-1	TRBD2	TRBV27	CASSSSGRDNEQFF	TGTGCCAGCAGTTCTAGCGGGAGAGACAATGAGCAGTTCTTC
.	TRBJ2-5	.	TRBV27	CASRPSGWETQYF	TGTGCCAGCCGACCCTCGGGGTGGGAGACCCAGTACTTC
.	TRBJ2-7	TRBD1	TRBV27	CASSSPGTGFYEQYF	TGTGCCAGCAGTTCCCCCGGGACAGGGTTCTACGAGCAGTACTTC
.	TRBJ2-1	TRBD1	TRBV6-6	CASRTTGYSYNEQFF	TGTGCCAGCAGAACGACAGGGTACTCCTACAATGAGCAGTTCTTC
.	TRBJ1-2	.	TRBV5-4	CASSLDLSNYGYTF	TGTGCCAGCAGCTTGGATCTGTCTAACTATGGCTACACCTTC
.	TRBJ1-1	.	TRBV21-1	CASSNCLIDRFEAFF	TGTGCCAGCAGCAACTGTCTGATAGACAGGTTTGAAGCTTTCTTT
.	TRBJ2-3	TRBD2	TRBV15	CATSSPELAGGPTDTQYF	TGTGCCACCAGTAGCCCCGAACTAGCGGGGGGGCCTACAGATACGCAGTATTTT
.	TRBJ2-1	.	TRBV14	CASSQAWIRDEQFF	TGTGCCAGCAGCCAAGCGTGGATTCGAGATGAGCAGTTCTTC
.	TRBJ2-2	TRBD2	TRBV5-1	CASSDGLAGDQNTGELFF	TGCGCCAGCAGCGATGGACTAGCGGGGGACCAAAACACCGGGGAGCTGTTTTTT
.	TRBJ1-1	.	TRBV14	CASSPTGYTEAFF	TGTGCCAGCAGCCCGACGGGGTACACTGAAGCTTTCTTT
.	TRBJ2-4	.	TRBV28	CASSLTGAKNIQYF	TGTGCCAGCAGTTTGACAGGCGCCAAAAACATTCAGTACTTC
.	TRBJ2-1	TRBD2	TRBV5-4	CASSPVPLAGPIVGNEQFF	TGTGCCAGCAGCCCCGTCCCTCTAGCGGGTCCCATAGTAGGCAATGAGCAGTTCTTC
.	TRBJ1-3	.	TRBV4-1	CASSQVGEHTIYF	TGCGCCAGCAGCCAAGTAGGGGAACACACCATATATTTT